This TCR beta chain was sequenced during a study of T-cell memory formation after mild COVID-19. This clonotype was found a few times. In germline, CDR1 is MGHRA, CDR2 YSYEKL. The CDR3 is 16 amino acids. Between the trimmed V and J ends, which lost 1 base and 4 bases, there was a span of 16 bases. TCRdb re-called the 5' RACE reads with MiXCR, one entry per CDR3 protein. This table holds about 400,000 distinct CDR3 sequences, more than 15% found once. The chain uses TRBV4-1 and TRBJ1-2; no definite D call. The source is a young man who had mild COVID-19 (a few samples of this study predate the infection). Cell type and time point are not known. Specimen: PBMCs or a T cell subset sorted from them (not recorded which). This chain's CDR3 is CASSQGAGDFTYGYTF. The CDR3 nucleotides read TGCGCCAGCAGCCAAGGGGCAGGCGACTTTACCTATGGCTACACCTTC.